The source of this T cell receptor beta chain is a study of identical twins. Notes on the study in general: The models systematically underestimated how much out-of-frame TCR alpha was shared in monozygotic twins.

TCRdb recomputed calls from the 5' RACE reads with MiXCR, one row per CDR3 protein. The top ten clones hold about 0.27% of a sample with approximately 1.8 million distinct CDR3 sequences, around 33% of them seen once. All donors comprised healthy Caucasians. This clonotype was seen a handful of times. Its antigen remains unidentified. The sequencing sample was made of cord blood. The source is a newborn girl in good health.

The CDR3 region has the DNA TGCAGTGCTCCCCGGAGTCCTAACTATGGCTACACCTTC. Its protein is CSAPRSPNYGYTF. The chain carries TRBV20-1 and TRBJ1-2; D is unclear. The V gene's germline CDR1 is DFQATT and CDR2 SNEGSKA (reference sequence). The CDR3 is made up of 13 amino acids. V was clipped by 5 bases and J by 0 bases, with 10 bases between them.